Below are 20 T cell receptor beta chains sequenced from a single sample in a study of blood T cell repertoires in COVID-19 (TCRdb year 2020). Library preparation used the immunoSEQ multiplex PCR assay. Here the immuneACCESS table is served through TCRdb, limited to in-frame sequences with V and J called. Missing clones are a known gap in these copies; in checked studies unresolved V genes cover under half, and the rest lacks a known reason. Across this sample there are about 89,000 clones, with 80% seen only once. The top ten clones comprise approximately 21% of the sample. Sequencing input: peripheral blood. These receptor sequences come from a woman aged 80 or older with acute or convalescent COVID-19.

The table lists this clone with a count of one. The rearrangement links TRBV6-5 to TRBJ1-5, with D perhaps matching TRBD1 (5 bases). V lost 2 bases to trimming and J lost 2 bases, with 13 bases between them. CDR1 is MNHEY, CDR2 SVGAGI, per germline. There are 16 residues in the CDR3. The CDR3 nucleotides are TGTGCCAGCAGTTACCCCCAGGGTAGGGGCAATCAGCCCCAGCATTTT. This encodes CASSYPQGRGNQPQHF.

This chain uses TRBV3-1 (or the pseudogene TRBV3-2) with TRBJ1-2; TRBD1 agrees at 7 bases. The CDR3 has 13 amino acids. J gave up 7 bases and V 0 bases, and 2 bases lay outside the gene matches. Germline assignment: CDR1 LGHDT and CDR2 YNNKEL (reference sequence). This chain's CDR3 is CASSQEGTAGYTF. CDR3 DNA: TGTGCCAGCAGCCAAGAAGGGACAGCTGGCTACACCTTC.

This chain joins TRBV20-1 and TRBJ1-1; TRBD1 matches at 8 bases. CDR3 length: 16 residues. The germline CDR1 and CDR2 sequences are DFQATT and SNEGSKA (reference sequence). V was pared by 3 bases and J by 4 bases, with 13 bases of the junction left unmatched. DNA for the CDR3: TGCAGTGCTAGTGCCCCCGGGACAGGATGGTCCACTGAAGCTTTCTTT. This gives the protein CSASAPGTGWSTEAFF.

The chain combines TRBV6-5 with TRBJ2-5; 8 bases are shared with TRBD1. J lost 10 bases, V lost 6 bases, and 16 bases had no gene match. The CDR3 contains 15 residues. Germline CDR1 MNHEY, CDR2 SVGAGI. For the CDR3, the DNA is TGTGCCAGCAGCCACCCTAACCGACAGGGGAGCGTCCAGTACTTC. Its translation: CASSHPNRQGSVQYF.

CDR3 sequence (DNA): TGTGCCAGCAGAGCGAACACGAACACTGAAGCTTTCTTT. Translation gives CASRANTNTEAFF. The chain is built from TRBV6-4 and TRBJ1-1; no reliable D call. CDR1 is MRHNA, CDR2 SNTAGT, per germline. CDR3 size: 13 residues. V was cut by 6 bases and J by 1 base, with 9 bases left in between.

The chain uses TRBV4-1 and TRBJ2-3; the match to TRBD2 covers 9 bases. The CDR3 length is 17 residues. CDR1 and CDR2 from the germline V gene are MGHRA and YSYEKL. V was pared by 0 bases and J by 5 bases, with 9 bases of the junction left unmatched. The CDR3 DNA reads TGCGCCAGCAGCCAAGATATTCTCGCGGGGGGGGGAGATACGCAGTATTTT. Residues: CASSQDILAGGGDTQYF.

The chain is built from TRBV2 and TRBJ2-1; weak D call: TRBD1 (6 bases). CDR1 is SNHLY, CDR2 FYNNEI, per germline. Trimming took off 3 bases at V and 1 base at J, with 22 bases between the two ends. This CDR3 has 19 residues. The CDR3 DNA is TGTGCCAGCAGTGAGAGTTGGGCAGGGGAGCTTCTTTCCTACAATGAGCAGTTCTTC. Protein product: CASSESWAGELLSYNEQFF.

J is TRBJ2-3 and V is TRBV5-1; 10 nucleotides match TRBD2. The CDR3 consists of 15 residues. Trimming took 3 bases from V and 2 from J; bases not matched to a gene: 3. Germline assignment: CDR1 SGHRS and CDR2 YFSETQ. DNA for the CDR3: TGCGCCAGCAGCTATCTAGCGGGAGACACAGATACGCAGTATTTT. Protein sequence: CASSYLAGDTDTQYF.

The chain has TRBV7-2 and TRBJ1-2; D uncertain. Per germline, CDR1 SGHTA and CDR2 FQGNSA. Trimming shortened V by 5 bases and J by 2 bases, and 18 bases separated the two germline ends. CDR3 size: 16 residues. CDR3 amino acids: CASSELPISGNYGYTF. The CDR3 bases are TGTGCCAGCAGCGAGTTGCCAATCAGCGGGAACTATGGCTACACCTTC.

The CDR3 DNA reads TGTGCCAGCAGCGGGAGAGACGGCACTGAAGCTTTCTTT. Protein product: CASSGRDGTEAFF. The chain links TRBV11-2 to TRBJ1-1; D is unclear. The germline V and J ends were trimmed by 5 bases and 4 bases, with 11 bases remaining between them. The CDR3 runs to 13 residues. The V gene's germline CDR1 is SGHAT and CDR2 FQNNGV.

The V gene is TRBV5-1, the J gene TRBJ2-3; TRBD2 is a possible D gene (5 bases). Germline CDR1 SGHRS, CDR2 YFSETQ. The CDR3 covers 16 residues. The V and J ends lost 2 bases and 5 bases respectively, with 18 bases between them. CDR3 sequence: CASSLGYSVSGDTQYF. As DNA, the CDR3 is TGCGCCAGCAGCTTAGGCTATAGCGTGTCCGGAGATACGCAGTATTTT.

This clone was observed many times. The chain employs TRBV4-1 and TRBJ2-5; 9 nucleotides line up with TRBD2. The CDR3 consists of 16 residues. Germline loops: CDR1 MGHRA, CDR2 YSYEKL. After removal of 1 base from V and 4 bases from J, the junction contained 7 bases not matched to a gene. CDR3 loop: CASSQGILAGTETQYF. The CDR3 DNA reads TGCGCCAGCAGCCAAGGGATCCTAGCGGGGACAGAGACCCAGTACTTC.

With regard to this clone: The sample contains more than one DNA sequence encoding this CDR3. V usage is TRBV6-5 and J usage is TRBJ2-1, with a possible D match to TRBD1 (6 bases). The V and J ends lost 0 bases and 4 bases respectively, with 7 bases between them. The CDR3 extends over 14 amino acids. Germline lookup yields CDR1 MNHEY and CDR2 SVGAGI. CDR3 nucleotide sequence: TGTGCCAGCAGTTACTCGACAGGTTACAATGAGCAGTTCTTC. Encoded protein: CASSYSTGYNEQFF.

Details on this clone: This sample includes further DNA sequences coding for the same CDR3. The rearrangement links TRBV6-5 to TRBJ1-4, with D unclear. Trimming removed 0 bases from V and 10 bases from J, with 9 bases in between. Germline V CDR1 and CDR2: MNHEY, SVGAGI. CDR3 length: 13 residues. The CDR3 DNA sequence: TGTGCCAGCAGTTACTCGTCGGGTGGAAAACTGTTTTTT. Protein product: CASSYSSGGKLFF.

V and J are TRBV20-1 and TRBJ1-6, with D tentatively TRBD1 (5 bases). This CDR3 spans 14 amino acids. Germline V gene sequence: CDR1 DFQATT, CDR2 SNEGSKA (reference sequence). Trimming removed 3 bases at V and 8 bases at J, with 14 bases between. The CDR3 loop reads CSASRRGVDSPLHF. CDR3 DNA: TGCAGTGCTAGTCGTAGGGGCGTGGATTCACCCCTCCACTTT.

This chain links TRBV7-8 with TRBJ1-1, with D maybe TRBD1 (5 bases). The CDR3 extends over 17 amino acids. V gave up 2 bases and J gave up 4 bases, with 20 bases separating them. Germline CDR1 is SGHVS and CDR2 is FQNEAQ. CDR3 residues: CASSLRSARGSGTEAFF. The CDR3 DNA reads TGTGCCAGCAGCTTAAGATCCGCGCGGGGGTCGGGCACTGAAGCTTTCTTT.

The chain carries TRBV6-5 and TRBJ1-2, with 9 nucleotides matching TRBD1. The CDR3 is 13 amino acids. Trimming cost V 6 bases and J 8 bases; bases outside gene matches: 7. Germline V gives CDR1 MNHEY, CDR2 SVGAGI. The CDR3 region is CASSRGQGMGYTF. The CDR3 DNA is TGTGCCAGCAGCCGTGGACAGGGGATGGGCTACACCTTC.

The chain combines TRBV7-3 with TRBJ2-1; D is possibly TRBD1 (6 bases). Deletions cut 0 bases from V and 5 bases from J, with 14 bases between. The CDR3 sequence is 16 residues long. Germline V gene sequence: CDR1 SGHTA, CDR2 FQGTGA. This CDR3 reads CASSLTGTYGHNEQFF. Here the CDR3 DNA reads TGTGCCAGCAGCTTAACTGGGACATACGGTCACAATGAGCAGTTCTTC.

The chain joins TRBV3-1 (or the pseudogene TRBV3-2) to TRBJ2-3; 13 bases agree with TRBD2. V lost 3 bases to trimming and J lost 5 bases; unmatched junction nucleotides: 8. CDR1 is LGHDT and CDR2 is YNNKEL in the germline V gene (reference sequence). The CDR3 is 17 residues long. The CDR3 coding sequence is TGTGCCAGCAGCCAGCTACTAGCGGGAGGGCCAAGAGATACGCAGTATTTT. This gives the protein CASSQLLAGGPRDTQYF.

The CDR3 DNA follows: TGCGCCAGCAGCTTAGGACAGCTAGCCAAAAACATTCAGTACTTC. It is translated as CASSLGQLAKNIQYF. The rearrangement uses TRBV5-1 and TRBJ2-4; D might be TRBD1 (6 bases). In germline, CDR1 is SGHRS, CDR2 YFSETQ. The CDR3 has 15 amino acids. The V gene lost 2 bases and the J gene lost 0 bases, with 9 bases spanning the gap.